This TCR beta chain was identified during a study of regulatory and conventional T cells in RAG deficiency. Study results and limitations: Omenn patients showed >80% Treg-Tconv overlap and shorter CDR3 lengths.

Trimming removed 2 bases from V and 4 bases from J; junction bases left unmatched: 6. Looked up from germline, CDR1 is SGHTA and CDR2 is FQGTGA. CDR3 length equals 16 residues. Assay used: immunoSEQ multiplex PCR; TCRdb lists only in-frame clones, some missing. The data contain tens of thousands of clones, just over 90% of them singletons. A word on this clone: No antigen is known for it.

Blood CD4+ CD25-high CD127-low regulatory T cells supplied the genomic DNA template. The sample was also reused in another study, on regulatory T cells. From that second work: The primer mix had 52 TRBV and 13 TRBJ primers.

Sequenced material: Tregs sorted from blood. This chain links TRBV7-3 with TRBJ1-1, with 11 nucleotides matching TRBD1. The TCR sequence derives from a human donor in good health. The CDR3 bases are TGTGCCAGCAGCTTAGGTCTGGGACAGGGGGTCACTGAAGCTTTCTTT. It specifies CASSLGLGQGVTEAFF. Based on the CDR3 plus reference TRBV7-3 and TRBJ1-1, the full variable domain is GAGVSQTPSNKVTEKGKYVELRCDPISGHTALYWYRQSLGQGPEFLIYFQGTGAADDSGLPNDRFFAVRPEGSVSTLKIQRTERGDSAVYLCASSLGLGQGVTEAFFGQGTRLTVV.